These 6 T cell receptor beta chains came from one sample sequenced in a study of Ad26.COV2.S vaccination and SARS-CoV-2 variants. Treatment meaning: around 19 received Ad26.COV2.S at low or high dose, single or two shots; 5 received placebo; per-sample allocation not given. Following the first vaccine or placebo injection, samples were taken on day 63. Only in-frame clones appear in the TCRdb table, and some are missing; sequencing was by immunoSEQ multiplex PCR. Counted here are approximately 420,000 clones, roughly 90% occurring once; the ten biggest clones make up less than 4.5%. Sequenced here: peripheral blood, sampled in a trial of Ad26.COV2.S vaccine versus placebo. The receptors stem from a person aged 18-65 years who received the Ad26.COV2.S COVID-19 vaccine or a placebo.

CDR3: CASRSSGVYEQYF. CDR3 coding DNA: TGCGCCAGCAGGTCTAGCGGGGTATACGAGCAGTACTTC. This sequence joins TRBV5-1 and TRBJ2-7, with 9 bases identical to TRBD2. With 5 bases clipped from V and 4 bases from J, the junction kept 4 bases outside the gene matches. Germline V gene sequence: CDR1 SGHRS, CDR2 YFSETQ. The CDR3 is 13 amino acids.

This rearrangement joins TRBV9 to TRBJ1-1; D possibly corresponds to TRBD1 (6 bases). This CDR3 spans 13 amino acids. In germline, CDR1 is SGDLS, CDR2 YYNGEE. With 4 bases removed from V and 1 base from J, the gap between germline ends came to 8 bases. The CDR3 DNA reads as TGTGCCAGCAGCCTACAGGGGAACACTGAAGCTTTCTTT. Its translation is CASSLQGNTEAFF.

This chain links TRBV28 with TRBJ2-7; 7 positions agree with TRBD2. The ends lost 4 bases at V and 2 bases at J; junction bases unmatched: 8. The CDR3 consists of 15 residues. Germline CDR1 is MDHEN and CDR2 is SYDVKM. The CDR3 sequence: CASSSPGGPTYEQYF. The CDR3, as DNA: TGTGCCAGCAGTTCACCGGGGGGACCAACCTACGAGCAGTACTTC.

This sequence joins TRBV11-2 and TRBJ1-2, with TRBD1 as a possible D gene (5 bases). The CDR3 has 14 residues. V was pared by 0 bases and J by 8 bases, with 13 bases between. Germline V lookup: CDR1 SGHAT, CDR2 FQNNGV. The CDR3 DNA reads as TGTGCCAGCAGCTTAGATGGCACGGGGGTGGGCTACACCTTC. It translates to CASSLDGTGVGYTF.

Details on this clone: Other DNA sequences of this sample code for an identical CDR3. J is TRBJ2-7 and V is TRBV19; no clear D. There are 12 residues in the CDR3. Germline CDR1 is LNHDA and CDR2 is SQIVND (reference sequence). The V end was cut by 1 base, the J end by 4 bases, with 5 bases between. CDR3 bases: TGTGCCAGTAGTATAGCGGGTTACGAGCAGTACTTC. Amino acid sequence: CASSIAGYEQYF.

This chain joins TRBV12-2 and TRBJ1-4. TRBV12-2 is marked as a pseudogene. CDR3 length equals 16 residues. Written as DNA, the CDR3 is TGTGCAAGTCGCTTAGCGAGGGACCTATATAATGAAAAACTGTTTTTT. The encoded protein is CASRLARDLYNEKLFF.